This T cell receptor beta chain originates from a study of coeliac disease. The overall study: Coeliac patients had active, refractory type I, or gluten-free-diet-controlled disease. General observations from the study: In active celiac disease, intraepithelial and lamina propria TRB and TRG repertoires were less clonal than controls. Only 1 of 6 controls, but about 45% of the 18 coeliac samples, showed published gliadin-specific TRB sequences.

This CDR3 has 14 residues. The table came from immunoSEQ multiplex PCR; TCRdb's copy has only in-frame clones and leaves some out. The data hold about 6,700 clones, with 65% to 70% observed a single time. Regarding this clone: Its antigen is not known.

J is TRBJ1-2 and V is TRBV21-1; the tabulated D call, TRBD1, remains unverified against the DNA. TRBV21-1 is a pseudogene. Sequencing input: lamina propria lymphocytes from the gut. The TCR was taken from a woman under 30 with active celiac disease. In nucleotides, the CDR3 is TGTGCCATCCCTTCCCAAGGACAGGGTGACGGCTACACCTTC. This codes for CAIPSQGQGDGYTF.